This is a list of T cell receptor beta chains from one sample in a study of vaccination and CD4 T cells after COVID-19. These TCRs' antigens remain unknown. Using its own MiXCR run on the PCR reads, TCRdb lists one record per CDR3 protein. The data hold 15,000 to 20,000 distinct CDR3 sequences, with 45% to 60% observed a single time. The sequencing used CD4+ T cells from blood, cultured in vitro, collected before SARS-CoV-2 vaccination. The receptor set was obtained from a human donor who had recovered from COVID-19. The CDR3 runs from the conserved cysteine through the conserved F or W. Fields, in order: D gene, V gene, clone size, J gene, CDR3 protein, CDR3 DNA. D genes are given only for firm matches. Clone size is not always given. Where it is, it says once, few, many or a class for expanded clones.

>.|TRBV6-1|once|TRBJ2-1
CASSLKRVSYNEQFF
TGTGCCAGCAGTCTCAAGCGCGTCTCCTACAATGAGCAGTTCTTC
>TRBD1|TRBV6-2/TRBV6-3|.|TRBJ1-5
CASTDRGSDQPQHF
TGTGCCAGCACCGACAGGGGATCGGATCAGCCCCAGCATTTT
>TRBD1|TRBV6-1|.|TRBJ1-2
CASSENTQGYYGYTF
TGTGCCAGCAGTGAAAACACACAGGGGTACTATGGCTACACCTTC
>.|TRBV20-1|.|TRBJ2-7
CSAAEGLVYEQYF
TGCAGTGCTGCTGAGGGGCTTGTCTACGAGCAGTACTTC
>.|TRBV19|.|TRBJ2-6
CASSIDLPGSSGANVLTF
TGTGCCAGTAGTATAGATCTACCCGGGAGCTCTGGGGCCAACGTCCTGACTTTC
>.|TRBV27|.|TRBJ1-6
CASSRGQSESPLHF
TGTGCCAGCAGTCGAGGACAGTCGGAATCACCCCTCCACTTT
>.|TRBV20-1|few|TRBJ1-6
CSARVIKDNSPLHF
TGCAGTGCTAGGGTCATTAAGGATAATTCACCCCTCCACTTT
>.|TRBV6-1|.|TRBJ2-7
CASSSYGAYEQYF
TGTGCCAGCAGCTCCTATGGGGCCTACGAGCAGTACTTC
>TRBD1|TRBV19|.|TRBJ1-1
CASKTGAEAFF
TGTGCCAGCAAAACAGGGGCTGAAGCTTTCTTT
>.|TRBV20-1|.|TRBJ1-5
CSARADSDQPQHF
TGCAGTGCTAGAGCTGACAGTGATCAGCCCCAGCATTTT
>TRBD1|TRBV20-1|few|TRBJ1-1
CSATPDRRNTEAFF
TGCAGTGCTACCCCGGACAGGAGGAACACTGAAGCTTTCTTT
>.|TRBV7-2|few|TRBJ2-3
CASSSMNADTQYF
TGTGCCAGCAGCTCAATGAACGCAGATACGCAGTATTTT
>.|TRBV20-1|few|TRBJ2-5
CSARAAGETQYF
TGCAGTGCTAGAGCAGCGGGAGAGACCCAGTACTTC
>TRBD2|TRBV20-1|few|TRBJ2-1
CSAQAGAGTYNEQFF
TGCAGTGCCCAGGCTGGAGCGGGAACCTACAATGAGCAGTTCTTC
>TRBD1|TRBV20-1|.|TRBJ1-2
CSARRGSGGYTF
TGCAGTGCCCGCAGGGGGTCGGGTGGCTACACCTTC
>.|TRBV6-5|.|TRBJ1-1
CASSSNRQLNTEAFF
TGTGCCAGCAGTTCGAATCGACAGTTGAACACTGAAGCTTTCTTT
>.|TRBV12-3/TRBV12-4|.|TRBJ2-5
CASRKTSETQYF
TGTGCCAGCAGGAAAACCTCAGAGACCCAGTACTTC
>.|TRBV27|few|TRBJ1-1
CASSSGRVGGIGTEAFF
TGTGCCAGCAGTTCAGGAAGGGTAGGGGGTATTGGGACTGAAGCTTTCTTT
>.|TRBV7-2|.|TRBJ2-7
CASSLPLTGSWSYEQYF
TGTGCCAGCAGCTTACCCCTAACAGGGTCATGGTCCTACGAGCAGTACTTC